This T cell receptor beta chain was identified in a study of control samples from healthy donors and cancer patients. Generated by immunoSEQ multiplex PCR, the TCRdb table keeps only in-frame clones and is missing some. Found here are some 90,000 clones, roughly 86% of them singletons; the top ten hold roughly 1.2%. This clone appeared once. Looked up from germline, CDR1 is LNHDA and CDR2 is SQIVND (reference sequence). CDR3 length: 15 amino acids. Trimming cost V 4 bases and J 3 bases; bases outside gene matches: 9. The receptor was derived from a woman aged 45-65 years in good health. The gene calls are TRBV19 and TRBJ2-7, with TRBD1 matching over 7 bases. Sequenced input: blood. CDR3 in DNA: TGTGCCAGTAGTAAACAGGGGCAGCAACTCTACGAGCAGTACTTC. Translation: CASSKQGQQLYEQYF.